This entry concerns a single TCR beta chain. What it binds is not known. This entry is derived from a study of cytomegalovirus exposure and HLA in healthy donors. Findings and caveats of the study: Most TCR sequences were seen very rarely across donors, but some public TCRs occurred in many. An Asian-associated ancestry cluster reportedly showed fewer N-insertions than the approximately 690-donor mean in a later analysis. Most likely, a cluster of highly shared sequence variants arose as a sequencing artifact.

Germline assignment: CDR1 SGDLS and CDR2 YYNGEE. The CDR3 extends over 13 amino acids. The germline V and J ends were trimmed by 1 base and 2 bases, with 6 bases remaining between them. This PCR relied on a set of 60 Vbeta primers and 13 Jbeta primers. Libraries were prepared by immunoSEQ multiplex PCR; TCRdb keeps only in-frame clonotypes and omits some of them. The table lists 180,000 or so clones, roughly 80% of them singletons. Sequencing input: PBMCs. The chain is built from TRBV9 and TRBJ1-1, with D unresolved. This TCR was sampled from a female donor in good health and CMV-seronegative. CDR3 nucleotides: TGTGCCAGCAGCGTAATCCCTAACACTGAAGCTTTCTTT. It codes for CASSVIPNTEAFF.